This TCR beta chain appears in the sequencing data of a study of T-cell memory formation after mild COVID-19. CDR1 is SGHDN and CDR2 is FVKESK in the germline V gene. This CDR3 has 18 residues. V was trimmed by 3 bases and J by 5 bases, leaving 25 bases between them. TCRdb re-called the 5' RACE reads with MiXCR, one entry per CDR3 protein. Of around 300,000 distinct CDR3 sequences listed, under 15% are singletons. The receptor was derived from a man aged 18-30 years who had mild COVID-19 (a few samples of this study predate the infection). Cell type and time point are not known. The chain links TRBV14 to TRBJ1-2, with D perhaps matching TRBD1 (5 bases). Sequenced input: PBMCs or a T cell subset sorted from them (not recorded which). The CDR3 region has the DNA TGTGCCAGCAGCCACCGGACCGGGACCGGGGGTTTTATGTATGGCTACACCTTC. Residues: CASSHRTGTGGFMYGYTF.